The entry below gives a single TCR beta chain sequence along with its context. Its antigen remains unidentified. Libraries of TCR beta came from iRepertoire HTBI primers plus Arm-PCR of CDR3 regions. One entry per CDR3 protein, called by TCRdb with MiXCR from the multiplex PCR reads. The sample contains hundreds of thousands of distinct CDR3 sequences, less than 20% of which appear only once. Germline CDR1 reads SGHTA; CDR2 reads FQGNSA. Unmatched junction bases numbered 9, after V lost 5 bases and J lost 2 bases. CDR3 length: 17 amino acids. Regarding time point: newly diagnosed GD, antithyroid drugs for less than 3 months. RNA extracted from PBMCs served as the sequencing template. The record originates from a study of regulatory T cells in long-lasting Graves disease. Notes on the study in general: Relative to newly diagnosed Graves' patients, persistent ones had lower TCR diversity. There was favoring of TRBV28, TRBJ1-2 and TRBJ2-5 in persistent disease.

The same data also contributed to another study, on T cells in Graves' hyperthyroidism and ophthalmopathy. That publication notes: Using the HTBI primer set, a first-round RT-PCR was run on the TCR CDR3. Model predictions of ophthalmopathy came a median around 7.1 months before onset.

The sequence was obtained from a woman under 40 with Graves disease. V usage is TRBV7-2 and J usage is TRBJ2-7, with 13 bases fitting TRBD2. Sequences were derived from peripheral blood mononuclear cells (PBMCs), sampled at new diagnosis, from a patient treated with antithyroid drugs. In DNA form, the CDR3 reads TGTGCCAGCAGCACACTAGCGGGAGGGCTCCCTACCTACGAGCAGTACTTC. The encoded protein is CASSTLAGGLPTYEQYF.